One and the same sample provided the 8 T cell receptor beta chains below, sequenced in a study of T cells in Graves' hyperthyroidism and ophthalmopathy. Amplification of TCR beta CDR3 regions was performed using RNA transcripts as template. The HTBI primer set drove a first-round RT-PCR of the TCR CDR3. TCRdb passed the multiplex PCR reads through MiXCR, listing each CDR3 protein once. This sample carries about 280,000 distinct CDR3 sequences, less than 30% of them seen once, and the ten largest clones take about 25%. The sequenced sample was blood. Every receptor here comes from a middle-aged man with Graves' hyperthyroidism that later progressed to Graves' ophthalmopathy.

This clonotype has at least ten counts. The chain uses TRBV4-2 and TRBJ1-2; unclear D gene. Trimming took off 0 bases at V and 11 bases at J, with 10 bases between the two ends. Germline CDR1 reads LGHNA; CDR2 reads YNFKEQ. CDR3 size: 12 residues. The CDR3 spells CASSQDADRYTF. The CDR3 DNA follows: TGTGCCAGCAGCCAAGATGCGGACCGGTACACCTTC.

This clonotype has ten or more counts. This rearrangement joins TRBV29-1 to TRBJ2-7; D is uncertain. The CDR3 loop spans 11 amino acids. The ends were cut back, 7 bases at V and 4 bases at J, with 11 bases in the middle. The germline gives CDR1 SQVTM, CDR2 ANQGSEA. CDR3 in amino acids: CSGEQGYEQYF. CDR3 DNA sequence: TGCAGCGGGGAACAAGGGTACGAGCAGTACTTC.

V gene TRBV7-9 combines with J gene TRBJ2-7, with TRBD2 as a possible D gene (5 bases). The V end lost 5 bases, the J end lost 7 bases, and 21 bases lay between the germline ends. Germline V gene lookup returns CDR1 SEHNR and CDR2 FQNEAQ (reference sequence). The CDR3 runs 15 residues. The CDR3: CASSHPRELAGEQYF. The CDR3 DNA follows: TGTGCCAGCAGCCACCCCCGGGAATTGGCTGGGGAGCAGTACTTC. Complete variable domain (other parts from reference TRBV7-9 and TRBJ2-7): DTGVSQNPRHKITKRGQNVTFRCDPISEHNRLYWYRQTLGQGPEFLTYFQNEAQLEKSRLLSDRFSAERPKGSFSTLEIQRTEQGDSAMYLCASSHPRELAGEQYFGPGTRLTVT.

This clonotype was recorded many times. The genes are TRBV10-3 and TRBJ2-7; the match to TRBD2 covers 12 bases. Germline CDR1 ENHRY, CDR2 SYGVKD. After removal of 4 bases from V and 2 bases from J, the junction contained 24 bases not matched to a gene. The CDR3 has 22 amino acids. CDR3 in DNA: TGTGCCATCAGTGGAGGCGACATTGCTAGCGGGAGGGCCTATAAAATTACCTACGAGCAGTACTTC. Protein sequence: CAISGGDIASGRAYKITYEQYF.

This clonotype has ten or more counts. The V and J genes are TRBV4-2 and TRBJ1-2, with 9 bases lining up with TRBD1. The germline gives CDR1 LGHNA, CDR2 YNFKEQ. The CDR3 contains 18 residues. The V and J ends lost 4 bases and 5 bases, in that order; junction bases with no gene match: 17. The CDR3 is CASSPLDRGINLLYGYTF. For the CDR3, the DNA is TGTGCCAGCAGCCCCCTCGACAGGGGGATCAACTTACTTTATGGCTACACCTTC.

Many counts were recorded for this clonotype. This chain connects TRBV19 to TRBJ1-1; D may be TRBD1 (6 bases). The germline V gene has CDR1 LNHDA and CDR2 SQIVND (reference sequence). The CDR3 is made up of 13 amino acids. Deletions cut 10 bases from V and 1 base from J, with 13 bases between. The CDR3 loop reads CATSGHRNTEAFF. CDR3 DNA: TGTGCCACCTCGGGACACCGGAACACTGAAGCTTTCTTT.

Ten or more counts support this clonotype. The gene calls are TRBV6-5 and TRBJ1-1; 10 bases map to TRBD1. Trimming took 2 bases from V and 5 from J; bases not matched to a gene: 5. Germline V gives CDR1 MNHEY, CDR2 SVGAGI. The CDR3 consists of 15 residues. The CDR3, as DNA: TGTGCCAGCAGTTACGGACAGGGGGTGAGGACTGAAGCTTTCTTT. The encoded protein is CASSYGQGVRTEAFF.

The chain joins TRBV7-2 to TRBJ1-5, with a tentative D call TRBD1 (5 bases). Germline loops: CDR1 SGHTA, CDR2 FQGNSA. Trimming took 0 bases from V and 0 from J, leaving 9 bases between them. The length of the CDR3 is 16 residues. CDR3 amino acids: CASSLAQGYSNQPQHF. The CDR3 DNA reads as TGTGCCAGCAGCTTAGCCCAGGGTTATAGCAATCAGCCCCAGCATTTT.